This T cell receptor beta chain was identified in a study of blood T cells in healthy people across ages. Study results and limitations: Age brought a roughly linear fall in TCR beta diversity measured per million T cells. The unsorted PBMCs prevented any conclusive comparison of naive versus antigen-experienced cells.

PBMCs were isolated at a quantity of at least 6.5 million per sample. Using a J-beta primer mix together with a sample-barcoded 5' primer, a second PCR was run for 7 to 11 cycles. TCRdb called the 5' RACE reads again in MiXCR, with one record for every CDR3 protein. The sample consists of 1.5 million to 2 million distinct CDR3 sequences, roughly 27% of them appearing once. Germline trimming cut 3 bases from V and 8 bases from J; bases unmatched to any gene: 8. The V gene's germline CDR1 is SGHNT and CDR2 YENEEA. The CDR3 has 14 residues. The sample holds one count of this clonotype. The antigen is not known.

The source of this sequence is a woman in her twenties or thirties in good health. The sequenced sample consisted of blood. The V gene is TRBV11-3, the J gene TRBJ1-2; 8 bases are shared with TRBD1. CDR3 DNA sequence: TGTGCCAGCAGCTTCGGACAGGGAAGGGAAGGCTACACCTTC. It yields the protein CASSFGQGREGYTF.